Shown below are 27 T cell receptor beta chains from a single sample sequenced in a study of blood T cell repertoires in COVID-19. Clones were sequenced by immunoSEQ multiplex PCR, and TCRdb holds only the in-frame ones, with some missing. The sample holds around 140,000 clones, roughly 86% seen once. The material sequenced was peripheral blood. The receptors stem from a man in his 70s with acute or convalescent COVID-19.

The chain combines TRBV24-1 with TRBJ2-2; the D is unclear. Trimming stripped 5 bases from V and 6 bases from J, with 3 bases between. CDR3 length: 11 residues. From germline, CDR1 is KGHDR and CDR2 SFDVKD. The DNA of the CDR3 is TGTGCCACCAGTGCAGCCGGGGAGCTGTTTTTT. It translates to CATSAAGELFF.

This chain uses TRBV6-5 with TRBJ2-1; D is uncertain. The V gene lost 0 bases and the J gene lost 2 bases, with 8 bases spanning the gap. The germline gives CDR1 MNHEY, CDR2 SVGAGI. This CDR3 spans 15 amino acids. The CDR3 nucleotides are TGTGCCAGCAGTTACTCCAGTGGAGCCTACAATGAGCAGTTCTTC. This gives the protein CASSYSSGAYNEQFF.

The chain combines TRBV21-1 with TRBJ1-2; the table assigns TRBD1, which was not confirmed against the DNA. TRBV21-1 is shown as a pseudogene. The CDR3 is 18 amino acids. The CDR3 here is CASSSRYGQGALGYGYTF. As DNA, the CDR3 is TGTGCCAGCAGCTCTCGATACGGACAGGGGGCGTTAGGTTATGGCTACACCTTC.

The chain employs TRBV19 and TRBJ1-5; D ambiguous. V shed 9 bases and J shed 0 bases, with 15 bases lying between them. Germline CDR1 LNHDA, CDR2 SQIVND (reference sequence). The CDR3 length is 15 residues. The CDR3 spells CASLAPRSSNQPQHF. The CDR3 DNA is TGTGCCAGCCTAGCTCCCCGGTCTAGCAATCAGCCCCAGCATTTT. The whole variable domain, remainder taken from reference TRBV19 and TRBJ1-5, is DGGITQSPKYLFRKEGQNVTLSCEQNLNHDAMYWYRQDPGQGLRLIYYSQIVNDFQKGDIAEGYSVSREKKESFPLTVTSAQKNPTAFYLCASLAPRSSNQPQHFGDGTRLSIL.

The genes are TRBV12-3 or TRBV12-4 and TRBJ2-1; D may be TRBD1 (6 bases). V shed 6 bases and J shed 10 bases, with 10 bases lying between them. CDR3 length: 11 amino acids. The CDR3 DNA reads as TGTGCCAGCAGAATTAGGGGGGAGCAGTTCTTC. Its protein is CASRIRGEQFF.

V gene TRBV5-1 combines with J gene TRBJ1-1; no clear D. Germline V CDR1 and CDR2: SGHRS, YFSETQ. This CDR3 contains 17 residues. V lost 0 bases, J lost 0 bases, and 15 bases lay in between. The CDR3 region has the DNA TGCGCCAGCAGCTTGGGAGGCAGTGCGCTCATGAACACTGAAGCTTTCTTT. This gives the protein CASSLGGSALMNTEAFF.

This rearrangement joins TRBV7-7 to TRBJ2-2, with 7 bases aligning to TRBD2. The CDR3 has 15 residues. The germline V gene has CDR1 SSHAT and CDR2 FNYEAQ (reference sequence). Trimming removed 1 base from V and 6 bases from J; junction bases left unmatched: 5. CDR3 in DNA: TGTGCCAGCAGCTTAGGTCGGGAGGCGGCCGGGGAGCTGTTTTTT. Its translation is CASSLGREAAGELFF.

V usage is TRBV18 and J usage is TRBJ1-1; no firm D call. From germline, CDR1 is KGHSH and CDR2 LQKENI. The CDR3 is 13 residues long. Between the trimmed V and J ends, which lost 6 bases and 1 base, there was a span of 9 bases. DNA for the CDR3: TGTGCCAGCTCTCCAACACGGAACACTGAAGCTTTCTTT. Translating gives CASSPTRNTEAFF. Full variable domain (remainder filled in from reference TRBV18 and TRBJ1-1): NAGVMQNPRHLVRRRGQEARLRCSPMKGHSHVYWYRQLPEEGLKFMVYLQKENIIDESGMPKERFSAEFPKEGPSILRIQQVVRGDSAAYFCASSPTRNTEAFFGQGTRLTVV.

The J gene is TRBJ2-7, the V gene TRBV19; 7 bases match TRBD2. V was clipped by 3 bases and J by 0 bases; unmatched bases: 2. CDR1 is LNHDA, CDR2 SQIVND, per germline (reference sequence). The CDR3 runs to 14 residues. The DNA of the CDR3 is TGTGCCAGTAGTATGGGCGGGAGCTCCTACGAGCAGTACTTC. Translated: CASSMGGSSYEQYF.

The chain employs TRBV28 and TRBJ1-6; D is unclear. Between the trimmed V and J ends, which lost 3 bases and 14 bases, there was a span of 11 bases. The CDR3 totals 12 residues. Germline CDR1 MDHEN, CDR2 SYDVKM. The CDR3 DNA is TGTGCCAGCAGTTTTCCCAGTGACTCCCTCCACTTT. Residues: CASSFPSDSLHF.

J is TRBJ1-3 and V is TRBV18; no definite D call. Germline lookup yields CDR1 KGHSH and CDR2 LQKENI. The CDR3 runs to 16 residues. V lost 3 bases to trimming and J lost 0 bases, with 12 bases between them. The CDR3 DNA reads as TGTGCCAGCTCACCGGATGGGAGTTACTCTGGAAACACCATATATTTT. Its translation is CASSPDGSYSGNTIYF.

The CDR3 spells CASSYSASGYGYTF. Written as DNA, the CDR3 is TGTGCCAGCAGTTACTCCGCCAGCGGCTATGGCTACACCTTC. This chain joins TRBV6-5 and TRBJ1-2; D is unresolved. This CDR3 contains 14 residues. Deletions cut 0 bases from V and 4 bases from J, with 9 bases between. Germline V gene data show CDR1 as MNHEY and CDR2 as SVGAGI.

The chain links TRBV6-5 to TRBJ1-6, with D perhaps matching TRBD1 (5 bases). Germline V gene data show CDR1 as MNHEY and CDR2 as SVGAGI. V lost 6 bases to trimming and J lost 5 bases, with 8 bases between them. This CDR3 is built from 13 residues. This CDR3 reads CASRRQNNSPLHF. The DNA for the CDR3 is TGTGCCAGCAGACGACAGAATAATTCACCCCTCCACTTT.

This clone appeared once. The rearrangement links TRBV5-8 to TRBJ2-3; no reliable D call. CDR3 length: 14 amino acids. Per the germline V gene, CDR1 is SGHTS and CDR2 is YDEGEE. Trimming removed 0 bases at V and 0 bases at J, with 5 bases between. CDR3 protein: CASSLVPSTDTQYF. The CDR3 nucleotides are TGTGCCAGCAGCTTGGTCCCTAGCACAGATACGCAGTATTTT. Full variable domain (rest looked up from reference TRBV5-8 and TRBJ2-3): EAGVTQSPTHLIKTRGQQATLRCSPISGHTSVYWYQQALGLGLQFLLWYDEGEERNRGNFPPRFSGRQFPNYSSELNVNALELEDSALYLCASSLVPSTDTQYFGPGTRLTVL.

CDR3 residues: CASRLTVDSTNEKLFF. In DNA form, the CDR3 reads TGTGCCAGCAGGTTGACAGTCGATTCAACTAATGAAAAACTGTTTTTT. This rearrangement joins TRBV7-9 to TRBJ1-4; D is perhaps TRBD1 (5 bases). The CDR3 spans 16 residues. Per the germline V gene, CDR1 is SEHNR and CDR2 is FQNEAQ (reference sequence). V shed 6 bases and J shed 0 bases, with 14 bases lying between them.

The CDR3 DNA reads as TGTGCCAGCAGCTTCTCGGACAGGGACTACCACTATAATGGCTACACCTTC. This sequence encodes CASSFSDRDYHYNGYTF. The V call is TRBV5-8, the J call TRBJ1-2, with 8 bases aligning to TRBD1. This CDR3 has 17 residues. Germline CDR1 and CDR2: SGHTS and YDEGEE. Germline trimming cut 2 bases from V and 6 bases from J; bases unmatched to any gene: 15.

Comments on this clone: The sample contains more than one DNA sequence encoding this CDR3. The chain links TRBV6-1 to TRBJ1-1; D is possibly TRBD1 (6 bases). The germline gives CDR1 MNHNS, CDR2 SASEGT. The CDR3 is made up of 13 amino acids. The V gene lost 2 bases and the J gene lost 6 bases, with 10 bases spanning the gap. The CDR3 DNA sequence: TGTGCCAGCAGTGAAACAGGGAGAGCTGAAGCTTTCTTT. As protein: CASSETGRAEAFF.

V usage is TRBV6-6 and J usage is TRBJ1-4; 8 bases are shared with TRBD1. The CDR3 has 17 amino acids. V shed 5 bases, J shed 7 bases, and the junction held 15 bases outside the gene matches. The germline CDR1 and CDR2 sequences are MNHNY and SVGAGI (reference sequence). CDR3 protein: CASSRPGAGGEVEKLFF. Written as DNA, the CDR3 is TGTGCCAGCAGTCGGCCTGGGGCAGGGGGCGAGGTTGAAAAACTGTTTTTT.

This sequence joins TRBV3-1 (or the pseudogene TRBV3-2) and TRBJ2-7, with D unresolved. The CDR3 runs 13 residues. V lost 3 bases to trimming and J lost 5 bases, with 11 bases between them. Germline CDR1 and CDR2: LGHDT and YNNKEL (reference sequence). This chain's CDR3 is CASSHLSINEQYF. The CDR3 DNA follows: TGTGCCAGCAGCCACCTCAGTATAAACGAGCAGTACTTC.

The rearrangement joins TRBV7-9 to TRBJ1-3, with TRBD1 as a possible D gene (6 bases). Looked up from germline, CDR1 is SEHNR and CDR2 is FQNEAQ (reference sequence). V was pared by 4 bases and J by 4 bases, with 11 bases between. This CDR3 contains 14 residues. The CDR3 coding sequence is TGTGCCAGCAGCTGGCGGACAGCAGGAAACACCATATATTTT. As protein: CASSWRTAGNTIYF.

Many counts were recorded for this clone. The chain is built from TRBV2 and TRBJ1-2; the D is unclear. Germline lookup yields CDR1 SNHLY and CDR2 FYNNEI. Between the trimmed V and J ends, which lost 4 bases and 4 bases, there was a span of 7 bases. CDR3 length: 12 amino acids. As DNA, the CDR3 is TGTGCCAGCAGTGCTAACAGCTATGGCTACACCTTC. It yields the protein CASSANSYGYTF.

The genes are TRBV3-1 (or the pseudogene TRBV3-2) and TRBJ1-5, with D unresolved. The germline V gene has CDR1 LGHDT and CDR2 YNNKEL (reference sequence). Trimming removed 0 bases from V and 2 bases from J, with 11 bases in between. The CDR3 is 16 amino acids. The CDR3 loop reads CASSQDDRGGNQPQHF. In DNA form, the CDR3 reads TGTGCCAGCAGCCAAGATGACCGGGGAGGCAATCAGCCCCAGCATTTT.

V is TRBV15 and J is TRBJ1-3; D might be TRBD1 (6 bases). This CDR3 contains 19 residues. With 1 base removed from V and 0 bases from J, the gap between germline ends came to 19 bases. Germline V gives CDR1 LNHNV, CDR2 YYDKDF (reference sequence). The CDR3 loop reads CATSRATFRTANSGNTIYF. CDR3 nucleotides: TGTGCCACCAGCAGAGCTACTTTCCGGACAGCGAACTCTGGAAACACCATATATTTT.

The chain uses TRBV2 and TRBJ1-4; perhaps TRBD1 as D (5 bases). CDR3 length: 16 residues. Germline values: CDR1 SNHLY, CDR2 FYNNEI. V lost 5 bases to trimming and J lost 0 bases, with 13 bases between them. CDR3: CASSRIHRTTNEKLFF. The DNA for the CDR3 is TGTGCCAGCAGTCGTATCCACAGGACAACTAATGAAAAACTGTTTTTT.

The chain couples TRBV20-1 to TRBJ1-1, with D unclear. The V end was cut by 5 bases, the J end by 4 bases, with 8 bases between. The CDR3 consists of 11 residues. Germline values: CDR1 DFQATT, CDR2 SNEGSKA (reference sequence). This CDR3 reads CSASLVTEAFF. CDR3 nucleotides: TGCAGTGCTTCCCTAGTCACTGAAGCTTTCTTT.

The chain is built from TRBV3-1 (or the pseudogene TRBV3-2) and TRBJ1-5, with no clear D. Germline values: CDR1 LGHDT, CDR2 YNNKEL (reference sequence). The V end was cut by 4 bases, the J end by 10 bases, with 17 bases between. This CDR3 contains 14 residues. As DNA, the CDR3 is TGTGCCAGCAGCCTAGCGGGGTCTCGCCAACCCCAGCATTTT. It encodes CASSLAGSRQPQHF.

This chain links TRBV5-4 with TRBJ2-3; D is unresolved. This CDR3 has 16 residues. Germline V CDR1 and CDR2: SGHNT, YYREEE (reference sequence). The germline V and J ends were trimmed by 1 base and 0 bases, with 12 bases remaining between them. The CDR3 sequence is CASSLTRTYSTDTQYF. The CDR3 coding sequence is TGTGCCAGCAGCTTGACCCGAACCTACAGCACAGATACGCAGTATTTT.